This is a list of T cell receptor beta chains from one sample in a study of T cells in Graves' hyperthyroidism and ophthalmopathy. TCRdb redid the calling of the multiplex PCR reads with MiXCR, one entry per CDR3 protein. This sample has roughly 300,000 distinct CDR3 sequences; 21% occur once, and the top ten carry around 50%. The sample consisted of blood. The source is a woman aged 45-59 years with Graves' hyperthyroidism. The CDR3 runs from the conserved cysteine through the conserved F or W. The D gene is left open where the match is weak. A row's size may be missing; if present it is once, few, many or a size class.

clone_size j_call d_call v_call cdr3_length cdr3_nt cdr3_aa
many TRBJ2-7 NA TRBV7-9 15 TGTGCCAGCAGCTGGCGGGAACTAACCTCCTACGAGCAGTACTTC CASSWRELTSYEQYF
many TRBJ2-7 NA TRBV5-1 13 TGCGCCAGCAGCTTGGAGCGCGTCTACGAGCAGTACTTC CASSLERVYEQYF
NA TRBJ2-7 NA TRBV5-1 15 TGCGCCAGCAGCTTGGAGTTTGGGGGCCAGGACGAGCAGTACTTC CASSLEFGGQDEQYF
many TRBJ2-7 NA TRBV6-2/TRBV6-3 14 TGTGCCAGCAGTCCCCTAGTAGGTTCGGACGAGCAGTACTTC CASSPLVGSDEQYF
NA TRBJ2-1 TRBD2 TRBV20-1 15 TGCAGTGCTAGAGATCGAAGACTAGCGGACAATGAGCAGTTCTTC CSARDRRLADNEQFF
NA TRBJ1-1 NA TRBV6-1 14 TGTGCCAGCAAGACGACAGCTACAAACACTGAAGCTTTCTTT CASKTTATNTEAFF
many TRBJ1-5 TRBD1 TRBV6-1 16 TGTGCCAGCAGTATGAGTAGACAGGGTTTTCGGCAGCCCCAGCATTTT CASSMSRQGFRQPQHF
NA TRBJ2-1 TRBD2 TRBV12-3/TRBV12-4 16 TGTGCCAGCAGTTTACGAACTAGCGGGGGGCAGGGTGAGCAGTTCTTC CASSLRTSGGQGEQFF
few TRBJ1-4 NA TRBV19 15 TGTGCCAGTAACGAAGGGCAGGCAACTAATGAAAAACTGTTTTTT CASNEGQATNEKLFF
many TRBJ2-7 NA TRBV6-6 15 TGTGCCAGCAGTTACTCTACTAGAGTCTCCTACGAGCAGTACTTC CASSYSTRVSYEQYF
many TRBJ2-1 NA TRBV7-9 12 TGTGCCAGCAGCCACGGACTTGGGGGAGAGTTCTTC CASSHGLGGEFF
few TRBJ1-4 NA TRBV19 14 TGTGCCAGTAACCGAGGGGACCTAGGAGAAAAACTGTTTTTT CASNRGDLGEKLFF
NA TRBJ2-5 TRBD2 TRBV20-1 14 TGCAGTGCGCCACTAGCGGGAGTAACAGAGACCCAGTACTTC CSAPLAGVTETQYF
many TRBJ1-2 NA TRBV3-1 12 TGTGCCAGCAGCCAGGGGAACTATGGCTACACCTTC CASSQGNYGYTF
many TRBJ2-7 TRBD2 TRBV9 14 TGTGCCAGCAGCCCCCGGGGGGTAGGCTACGAGCAGTACTTC CASSPRGVGYEQYF
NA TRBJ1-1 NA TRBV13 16 TGTGCCAGCAGCTCCGCTATGACCAGCCAGAACACTGAAGCTTTCTTT CASSSAMTSQNTEAFF
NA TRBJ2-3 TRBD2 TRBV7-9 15 TGTGCCAGCAGCCTAGCGGGAGGAACATTAGATACGCAGTATTTT CASSLAGGTLDTQYF
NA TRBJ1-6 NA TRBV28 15 TGTGCCAGCAGTGTAAGACAGGCTTATAATTCACCCCTCCACTTT CASSVRQAYNSPLHF
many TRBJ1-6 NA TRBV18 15 TGTGCCAGCTCACCGGAGGGGAACGGGATTTCACCCCTCCACTTT CASSPEGNGISPLHF
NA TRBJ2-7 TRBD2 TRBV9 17 TGTGCCAGCAGCGATAGTTTAGCGGGGCTCCAGCCCTACGAGCAGTACTTC CASSDSLAGLQPYEQYF
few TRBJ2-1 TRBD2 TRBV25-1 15 TGTGCCAGCAGTGATAGCGGGAGACCATACAATGAGCAGTTCTTC CASSDSGRPYNEQFF
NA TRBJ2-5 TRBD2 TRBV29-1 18 TGCAGCGGAACCGGGACTAGCGGGAGGGGTCTTCTCCAAGAGACCCAGTACTTC CSGTGTSGRGLLQETQYF
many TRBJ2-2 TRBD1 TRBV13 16 TGTGCCAGCAGCCGAGGACAGGGGGCGAGCACCGGGGAGCTGTTTTTT CASSRGQGASTGELFF
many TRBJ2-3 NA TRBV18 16 TGTGCCAGCTCACCAGCCCAGGGGGGGGGCACAGATACGCAGTATTTT CASSPAQGGGTDTQYF
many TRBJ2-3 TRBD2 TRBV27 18 TGTGCCAGCGATTTTGGCGGGAGGCATTTAACTAGCACAGATACGCAGTATTTT CASDFGGRHLTSTDTQYF
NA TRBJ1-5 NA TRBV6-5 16 TGTGCCAGCAGCCGAGGACAGCATACCCCCAATCAGCCCCAGCATTTT CASSRGQHTPNQPQHF
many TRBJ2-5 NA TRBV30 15 TGTGCCTGGAGTGTATTGGTGGGGTTAGGAGAGACCCAGTACTTC CAWSVLVGLGETQYF
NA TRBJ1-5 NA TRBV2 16 TGTGCCAGCAGTGCGGGGAGGCAGGAGGGGAATCAGCCCCAGCATTTT CASSAGRQEGNQPQHF
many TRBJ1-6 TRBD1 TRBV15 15 TGTGCCACCAGCACCAGACAGGGAGGTAGCTCACCCCTCCACTTT CATSTRQGGSSPLHF
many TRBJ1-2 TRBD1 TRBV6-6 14 TGTGCCAGCAGTTACGGGCAGGGGGCCTATGGCTACACCTTC CASSYGQGAYGYTF
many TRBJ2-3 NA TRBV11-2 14 TGTGCCAGCAGCTTACTAGTTGGCACAGATACGCAGTATTTT CASSLLVGTDTQYF
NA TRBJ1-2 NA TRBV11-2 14 TGTGCCAGCAGTTACGGTTGGAGGAACTATGGCTACACCTTC CASSYGWRNYGYTF
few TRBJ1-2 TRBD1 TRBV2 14 TGTGCCAGCAGTTCAGGACAGGGCGGCTATGGCTACACCTTC CASSSGQGGYGYTF
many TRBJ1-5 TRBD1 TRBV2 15 TGTGCCAGCAGTGAAGTGGCAGGGGGGAAGCAGCCCCAGCATTTT CASSEVAGGKQPQHF
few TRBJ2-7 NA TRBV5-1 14 TGCGCCAGCAGCTTTGAGGGGAGCGCCTACGAGCAGTACTTC CASSFEGSAYEQYF
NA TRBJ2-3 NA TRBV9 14 TGTGCCAGCAGCCCTCGCCCTAGCACAGATACGCAGTATTTT CASSPRPSTDTQYF
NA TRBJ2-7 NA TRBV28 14 TGTGCCAGCAGTTTATTGCCCAGTACCTACGAGCAGTACTTC CASSLLPSTYEQYF
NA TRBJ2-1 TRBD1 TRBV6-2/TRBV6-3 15 TGTGCCAGCAGTCAACAGGGGAACTCCTACAATGAGCAGTTCTTC CASSQQGNSYNEQFF
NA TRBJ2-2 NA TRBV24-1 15 TGTGCCACCAGTTTTGCTTTACCGAACACCGGGGAGCTGTTTTTT CATSFALPNTGELFF
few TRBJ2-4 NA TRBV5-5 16 TGTGCCAGCAGCTCCCCTAGGAGGGAAACCAAAAACATTCAGTACTTC CASSSPRRETKNIQYF
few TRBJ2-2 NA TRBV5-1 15 TGCGCCAGCAGCTTTATTGGAGGATCGGCCGGGGAGCTGTTTTTT CASSFIGGSAGELFF
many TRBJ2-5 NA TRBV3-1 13 TGTGCCAGCAGCCAAGGAACCGGGGACGGCCAGTACTTC CASSQGTGDGQYF
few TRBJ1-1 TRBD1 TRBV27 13 TGTGCCAGCAGTCTACAGGGGGCGAGTGAAGCTTTCTTT CASSLQGASEAFF
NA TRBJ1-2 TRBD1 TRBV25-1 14 TGTGCCAGCAGTCCAAACAACAGGGGGCGAGGCTACACCTTC CASSPNNRGRGYTF
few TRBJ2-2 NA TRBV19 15 TGTGCCAGTCGACCGAGGGGTGAGGGGACCGGGGAGCTGTTTTTT CASRPRGEGTGELFF
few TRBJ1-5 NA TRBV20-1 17 TGCAGTGCTAGCCGATTAGAGGCAGGGGTAATAATTCAGCCCCAGCATTTT CSASRLEAGVIIQPQHF
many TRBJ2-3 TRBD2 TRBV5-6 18 TGTGCCAGCAGCTTGGATGGGCTAGCGGGAAGTGTAGGAGATACGCAGTATTTT CASSLDGLAGSVGDTQYF
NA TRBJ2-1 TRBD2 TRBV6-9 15 TGTGCCAGCAGTTACTCGAAACTAGCGGGAGACCGGGAGTTCTTC CASSYSKLAGDREFF
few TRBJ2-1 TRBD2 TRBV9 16 TGTGCCAGCAGCCCATATAGCGGGGGCTCCTACAATGAGCAGTTCTTC CASSPYSGGSYNEQFF
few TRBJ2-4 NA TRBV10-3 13 TGTGCCATCAGTGGGGAAGCCAAAAACATTCAGTACTTC CAISGEAKNIQYF
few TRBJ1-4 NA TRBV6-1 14 TGTGCCAGCCTGAGGGGGGGGTTCGGTGAAAAACTGTTTTTT CASLRGGFGEKLFF
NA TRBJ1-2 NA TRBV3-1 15 TGTGCCAGCAGCTCCGGGGCGGGGGGCCGCTATGGCTACACCTTC CASSSGAGGRYGYTF
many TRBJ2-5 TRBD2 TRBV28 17 TGTGCCAGCAGTCCCCTACACGATTGGCAGGGAGGGGAGACCCAGTACTTC CASSPLHDWQGGETQYF
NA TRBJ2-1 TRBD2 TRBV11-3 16 TGTGCCAGCAGCCCGGGGGTAGCGGGGGGCCTCAATGAGCAGTTCTTC CASSPGVAGGLNEQFF
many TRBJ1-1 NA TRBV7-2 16 TGTGCCAGCAGCTTAAGGGTCGGGGGTCTGAACACTGAAGCTTTCTTT CASSLRVGGLNTEAFF
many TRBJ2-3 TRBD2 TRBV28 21 TGTGCCAGCAGTTACGGACAGAGCTTCAAACTAGCGGGGGGTCCTCGGGATACGCAGTATTTT CASSYGQSFKLAGGPRDTQYF
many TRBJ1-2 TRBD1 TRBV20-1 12 TGCAGTGCGCAGGGGGCTGGCTATGGCTACACCTTC CSAQGAGYGYTF
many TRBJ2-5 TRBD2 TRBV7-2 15 TGTGCCAGCAGCGGAGTAGCGGGGGGTCAAGAGACCCAGTACTTC CASSGVAGGQETQYF
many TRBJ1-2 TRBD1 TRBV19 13 TGTGCCAGTAGCTTGGGACAGCTTTATGGCTACACCTTC CASSLGQLYGYTF
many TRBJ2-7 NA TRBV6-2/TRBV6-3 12 TGTGCCAGCAGTTATGAGAACTACGAGCAGTACTTC CASSYENYEQYF